What follows are 27 T cell receptor beta chains derived from one specimen sequenced in a study of blood T cell repertoires in COVID-19. Data came from immunoSEQ multiplex PCR; TCRdb stores just in-frame clones and leaves some out. The sample includes approximately 150,000 clones, 70% to 90% of them seen just once. The material sequenced was peripheral blood. Receptor source: a woman aged 50 to 60 with acute or convalescent COVID-19.

V and J are TRBV27 and TRBJ2-3; 10 nucleotides align to TRBD2. Germline assignment: CDR1 MNHEY and CDR2 SMNVEV (reference sequence). V lost 6 bases and J lost 0; bases outside the gene matches: 12. The CDR3 loop spans 18 amino acids. In nucleotides, the CDR3 is TGTGCCAGCAGAGTCGCTAGCGGGGGACCTTCAAGCACAGATACGCAGTATTTT. Amino acid sequence: CASRVASGGPSSTDTQYF.

The V and J genes are TRBV27 and TRBJ2-6; TRBD1 might be the D (6 bases). Germline V lookup: CDR1 MNHEY, CDR2 SMNVEV (reference sequence). Trimming stripped 6 bases from V and 0 bases from J, with 9 bases between. The CDR3 contains 15 residues. Written as DNA, the CDR3 is TGTGCCAGCAGCACAGGGCCCTCTGGGGCCAACGTCCTGACTTTC. It codes for CASSTGPSGANVLTF.

This clone was observed once. The rearrangement links TRBV27 to TRBJ1-1; 7 nucleotides align to TRBD1. Looked up from germline, CDR1 is MNHEY and CDR2 is SMNVEV (reference sequence). CDR3 length: 14 residues. Unmatched junction bases numbered 7, after V lost 5 bases and J lost 4 bases. The DNA for the CDR3 is TGTGCCAGCAGTCGGGGACAGTCAAGCACTGAAGCTTTCTTT. As protein: CASSRGQSSTEAFF.

The rearrangement uses TRBV7-2 and TRBJ2-2; the match to TRBD1 covers 7 bases. CDR3 size: 16 residues. CDR1 is SGHTA and CDR2 is FQGNSA in the germline V gene. The V and J ends lost 0 bases and 2 bases, in that order; junction bases with no gene match: 3. The CDR3 sequence is CASSLAPGGNTGELFF. CDR3 DNA: TGTGCCAGCAGCTTAGCCCCAGGGGGTAACACCGGGGAGCTGTTTTTT.

The gene calls are TRBV30 and TRBJ1-5; D might be TRBD1 (6 bases). The CDR3 contains 17 residues. CDR1 and CDR2 (germline): GTSNPN, SVGIG (reference sequence). V was pared by 0 bases and J by 4 bases, with 19 bases between. The CDR3 reads CAWSVGLLVGANQPQHF. DNA for the CDR3: TGTGCCTGGAGTGTGGGGTTATTGGTGGGGGCGAATCAGCCCCAGCATTTT. The full variable domain, with the rest looked up from reference TRBV30 and TRBJ1-5, is SQTIHQWPATLVQPVGSPLSLECTVEGTSNPNLYWYRQAAGRGLQLLFYSVGIGQISSEVPQNLSASRPQDRQFILSSKKLLLSDSGFYLCAWSVGLLVGANQPQHFGDGTRLSIL.

The rearrangement uses TRBV19 and TRBJ2-6; no definite D call. This CDR3 has 16 amino acids. Trimming shortened V by 1 base and J by 4 bases, and 11 bases separated the two germline ends. Germline assignment: CDR1 LNHDA and CDR2 SQIVND (reference sequence). This chain's CDR3 is CASSIVWAGGANVLTF. The CDR3 DNA sequence: TGTGCCAGTAGTATAGTTTGGGCAGGAGGGGCCAACGTCCTGACTTTC. The full variable domain, rest sourced from reference TRBV19 and TRBJ2-6, is DGGITQSPKYLFRKEGQNVTLSCEQNLNHDAMYWYRQDPGQGLRLIYYSQIVNDFQKGDIAEGYSVSREKKESFPLTVTSAQKNPTAFYLCASSIVWAGGANVLTFGAGSRLTVL.

This clone occurred once. The V call is TRBV7-8, the J call TRBJ2-3, with 7 bases identical to TRBD1. CDR1 is SGHVS and CDR2 is FQNEAQ in the germline V gene. After removal of 5 bases from V and 11 bases from J, the junction contained 4 bases not matched to a gene. The CDR3 has 11 residues. CDR3 nucleotides: TGTGCCAGCAGCCAACGACAGGGGCAGTATTTT. As protein: CASSQRQGQYF.

The V and J genes are TRBV6-4 and TRBJ2-2, with D tentatively TRBD1 (5 bases). CDR3 length equals 13 residues. Germline V gene data show CDR1 as MRHNA and CDR2 as SNTAGT. With 3 bases removed from V and 5 bases from J, the gap between germline ends came to 7 bases. This chain's CDR3 is CASSEKGTGELFF. CDR3 DNA: TGTGCCAGCAGTGAAAAGGGGACCGGGGAGCTGTTTTTT.

The rearrangement joins TRBV28 to TRBJ1-4; tentative D call: TRBD1 (6 bases). Looked up from germline, CDR1 is MDHEN and CDR2 is SYDVKM. Trimming pared 7 bases from V and 8 bases from J, leaving 29 bases between. This CDR3 comprises 18 residues. The CDR3 protein is CASNLHRVDVEADEKLFF. The CDR3 nucleotides read TGTGCCAGCAACCTCCACAGGGTTGATGTTGAAGCTGACGAAAAACTGTTTTTT.

The chain couples TRBV28 to TRBJ2-2, with a possible D match to TRBD1 (5 bases). This CDR3 spans 17 amino acids. Trimming cost V 1 base and J 0 bases, with 12 bases left between them. In germline, CDR1 is MDHEN, CDR2 SYDVKM. CDR3 region: CASSLLPTATNTGELFF. The CDR3 region has the DNA TGTGCCAGCAGTTTATTGCCGACAGCTACGAACACCGGGGAGCTGTTTTTT.

The chain couples TRBV7-8 to TRBJ2-5; D not certain. Germline V CDR1 and CDR2: SGHVS, FQNEAQ. CDR3 length: 11 residues. Deletions cut 5 bases from V and 5 bases from J, with 6 bases between. CDR3 protein: CASSVSETQYF. The CDR3 region has the DNA TGTGCCAGCAGCGTTTCGGAGACCCAGTACTTC.

This chain connects TRBV19 to TRBJ2-1; D perhaps matches TRBD1 (8 bases). Looked up from germline, CDR1 is LNHDA and CDR2 is SQIVND (reference sequence). CDR3 length equals 14 residues. V lost 8 bases and J lost 5, with 16 bases in between. This CDR3 is CASAVQGGDNEQFF. In DNA, the CDR3 is TGTGCCAGTGCGGTACAGGGGGGGGACAATGAGCAGTTCTTC.

This clone appeared once. This chain links TRBV3-1 (or the pseudogene TRBV3-2) with TRBJ1-4, with a weak D call TRBD1 (6 bases). Germline CDR1 is LGHDT and CDR2 is YNNKEL (reference sequence). The V and J ends lost 1 base and 8 bases respectively, with 11 bases between them. CDR3 length: 14 residues. Here the CDR3 reads CASSQVSGEEKLFF. The CDR3 DNA reads as TGTGCCAGCAGCCAAGTCTCAGGGGAAGAAAAACTGTTTTTT.

V usage is TRBV5-1 and J usage is TRBJ1-4; no clear D gene. Germline assignment: CDR1 SGHRS and CDR2 YFSETQ. The V end was cut by 2 bases, the J end by 6 bases, with 8 bases between. This CDR3 has 13 amino acids. CDR3 region: CASSFEGDEKLFF. The DNA for the CDR3 is TGCGCCAGCAGCTTTGAGGGCGATGAAAAACTGTTTTTT.

This clone was counted a few times. The J gene is TRBJ1-6, the V gene TRBV7-8; the match to TRBD1 covers 8 bases. The germline V gene encodes CDR1 SGHVS and CDR2 FQNEAQ. Losses at the gene ends were 5 bases for V and 1 base for J; bases not matched to a gene: 10. CDR3 length equals 18 residues. DNA of the CDR3: TGTGCCAGCAGCCGTACAGGGGGTTCTGGGTCCTATAATTCACCCCTCCACTTT. Translated: CASSRTGGSGSYNSPLHF. The variable domain in full, with the rest retrieved from reference TRBV7-8 and TRBJ1-6, is GAGVSQSPRYKVAKRGQDVALRCDPISGHVSLFWYQQALGQGPEFLTYFQNEAQLDKSGLPSDRFFAERPEGSVSTLKIQRTQQEDSAVYLCASSRTGGSGSYNSPLHFGNGTRLTVT.

This clone came up once. V and J are TRBV11-2 and TRBJ1-6; 9 bases are shared with TRBD1. With 5 bases clipped from V and 10 bases from J, the junction kept 9 bases outside the gene matches. The CDR3 has 15 residues. Per the germline V gene, CDR1 is SGHAT and CDR2 is FQNNGV. Here the CDR3 DNA reads TGTGCCAGCAGCCCTTTAGGGACAGGGCCCTCACCCCTCCACTTT. Amino acids: CASSPLGTGPSPLHF.

The genes are TRBV3-1 (or the pseudogene TRBV3-2) and TRBJ2-7; D is ambiguous. CDR1 is LGHDT, CDR2 YNNKEL, per germline (reference sequence). The CDR3 is 13 amino acids. V gave up 6 bases and J gave up 3 bases, with 12 bases separating them. CDR3 sequence reads: CASSFGIRYEQYF. CDR3 DNA: TGTGCCAGCAGTTTCGGTATCCGCTACGAGCAGTACTTC.

Comments on this clone: A junction end diverges from the germline sequence, so it may reflect a read error. The V gene is TRBV3-1 (or the pseudogene TRBV3-2), the J gene TRBJ1-4; tentative D call: TRBD1 (5 bases). The CDR3 sequence is 14 residues long. Germline values: CDR1 LGHDT, CDR2 YNNKEL (reference sequence). The CDR3 loop is CASRQEGLNEKLFF. The CDR3 region has the DNA TGTGCCAGCCGCCAGGAGGGGCTTAATGAAAAACTGTTTTTT.

The rearrangement links TRBV18 to TRBJ1-1; the match to TRBD1 covers 7 bases. Trimming at V came to 6 bases and at J to 1 base, leaving 5 bases not matched to a gene. The CDR3 contains 14 residues. CDR1 and CDR2 from the germline V gene are KGHSH and LQKENI. The CDR3 region is CASSTGQRNTEAFF. CDR3 in DNA: TGTGCCAGCTCGACAGGGCAGAGGAACACTGAAGCTTTCTTT.

The V call is TRBV28, the J call TRBJ2-1; 10 nucleotides line up with TRBD2. This CDR3 has 15 amino acids. Looked up from germline, CDR1 is MDHEN and CDR2 is SYDVKM. The V segment lost 2 bases and the J segment 7 bases; nucleotides outside the gene matches: 5. CDR3 nucleotides: TGTGCCAGCAGTTTAAGCGGGGGGGCTAGGAATGAGCAGTTCTTC. As protein: CASSLSGGARNEQFF.

V is TRBV6-4 and J is TRBJ2-3; 9 bases map to TRBD2. Per germline, CDR1 MRHNA and CDR2 SNTAGT. The CDR3 runs to 16 residues. V shed 6 bases and J 1 base; nucleotides not matched to a gene: 8. The CDR3 is CASSLSPSGGTDTQYF. CDR3 nucleotides: TGTGCCAGCAGCCTGTCCCCTAGCGGGGGCACAGATACGCAGTATTTT.

This clone has a handful of counts. The gene calls are TRBV29-1 and TRBJ1-4; the D is unclear. The CDR3 covers 13 residues. The V end lost 3 bases, the J end lost 5 bases, and 10 bases lay between the germline ends. Germline V lookup: CDR1 SQVTM, CDR2 ANQGSEA. The CDR3 region has the DNA TGCAGCGTTGATTTGGGCGTAAATGAAAAACTGTTTTTT. It specifies CSVDLGVNEKLFF.

V usage is TRBV3-1 (or the pseudogene TRBV3-2) and J usage is TRBJ2-3; maybe TRBD2 (7 bases). Per germline, CDR1 LGHDT and CDR2 YNNKEL (reference sequence). The V gene lost 3 bases and the J gene lost 9 bases, with 22 bases spanning the gap. The CDR3 has 16 residues. CDR3 in amino acids: CASSQGGAERGSTQYF. The CDR3 bases are TGTGCCAGCAGCCAGGGGGGGGCCGAAAGGGGTTCAACGCAGTATTTT.

This sequence joins TRBV19 and TRBJ1-2; D might be TRBD1 (5 bases). Germline V gives CDR1 LNHDA, CDR2 SQIVND (reference sequence). V shed 3 bases and J shed 2 bases, with 13 bases lying between them. The CDR3 runs 15 residues. The CDR3 DNA is TGTGCCAGTAGTATTTGGAGGGACTCCAACTATGGCTACACCTTC. Encoded protein: CASSIWRDSNYGYTF.

This chain links TRBV4-1 with TRBJ2-1; D is unclear. CDR3 length equals 15 residues. Germline CDR1 MGHRA, CDR2 YSYEKL. V lost 0 bases to trimming and J lost 5 bases, with 11 bases between them. The CDR3 here is CASSQDPMSNNEQFF. The CDR3 DNA reads as TGCGCCAGCAGCCAAGACCCTATGAGTAACAATGAGCAGTTCTTC.

The rearrangement links TRBV4-2 to TRBJ2-2; 7 bases match TRBD2. This CDR3 contains 18 residues. CDR1 LGHNA and CDR2 YNFKEQ come from the germline V gene. The trim removed 0 bases at V and 4 bases at J, leaving 11 bases unmatched. CDR3 amino acids: CASSQDRSSGPPTGELFF. CDR3 in DNA: TGTGCCAGCAGCCAAGATCGCAGTAGCGGGCCGCCCACCGGGGAGCTGTTTTTT.

The V call is TRBV24-1, the J call TRBJ2-1; a possible D gene is TRBD1 (6 bases). Trimming took off 3 bases at V and 5 bases at J, with 16 bases between the two ends. CDR1 is KGHDR, CDR2 SFDVKD, per germline. The CDR3 sequence is 16 residues long. CDR3 sequence (DNA): TGTGCCACCAGTGATGAGACAGGATCGACTCACAATGAGCAGTTCTTC. Encoded protein: CATSDETGSTHNEQFF.